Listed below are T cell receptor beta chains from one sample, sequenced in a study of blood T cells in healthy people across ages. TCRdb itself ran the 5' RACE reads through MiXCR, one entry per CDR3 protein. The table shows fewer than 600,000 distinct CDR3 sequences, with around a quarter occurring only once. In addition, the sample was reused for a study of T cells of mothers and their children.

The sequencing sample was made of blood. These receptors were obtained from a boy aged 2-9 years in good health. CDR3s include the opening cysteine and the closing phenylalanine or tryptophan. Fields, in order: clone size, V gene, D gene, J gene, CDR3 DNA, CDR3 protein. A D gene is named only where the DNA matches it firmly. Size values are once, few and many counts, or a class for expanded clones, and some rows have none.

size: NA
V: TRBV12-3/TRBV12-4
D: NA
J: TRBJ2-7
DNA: TGTGCCAGCACACGGTGGGGGCCCTACGAGCAGTACTTC
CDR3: CASTRWGPYEQYF

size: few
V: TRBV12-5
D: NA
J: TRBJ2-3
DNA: TGTGCTAGCGGAGGACAGATCACAGATACGCAGTATTTT
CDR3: CASGGQITDTQYF

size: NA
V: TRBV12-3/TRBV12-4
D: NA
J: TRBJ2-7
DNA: TGTGCCAGCAGTCCCAATTTTTATCAGGAGGCCCTCTACGAGCAGTACTTC
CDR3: CASSPNFYQEALYEQYF

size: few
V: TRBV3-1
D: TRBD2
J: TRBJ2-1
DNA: TGTGCCAGCAGCCCACGGGCGGGGGGAAGCTCCTACAATGAGCAGTTCTTC
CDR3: CASSPRAGGSSYNEQFF

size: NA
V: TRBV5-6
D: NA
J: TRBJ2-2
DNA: TGTGCCAGCAGCACGGTGTTCACCGGGGAGCTGTTTTTT
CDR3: CASSTVFTGELFF

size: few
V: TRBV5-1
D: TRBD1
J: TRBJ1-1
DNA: TGCGCCAGCAGCTTGGGCCCTACAGGGGGTCCCACTGAAGCTTTCTTT
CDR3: CASSLGPTGGPTEAFF

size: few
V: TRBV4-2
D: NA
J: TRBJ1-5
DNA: TGTGCCAGCAGCCAGGAGCCTTTGGGCAATCAGCCCCAGCATTTT
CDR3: CASSQEPLGNQPQHF

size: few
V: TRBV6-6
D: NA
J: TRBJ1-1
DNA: TGTGCCAGCAGTTCAGGGACACCGAACACTGAAGCTTTCTTT
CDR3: CASSSGTPNTEAFF

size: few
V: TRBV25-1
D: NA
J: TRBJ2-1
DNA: TGTGCCAGCACCCAAGGGCAGGACCCCTACAATGAGCAGTTCTTC
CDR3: CASTQGQDPYNEQFF

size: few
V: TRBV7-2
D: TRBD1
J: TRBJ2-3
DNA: TGTGCCAGCAGCTCCGGACAGGGTAGCGCAGATACGCAGTATTTT
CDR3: CASSSGQGSADTQYF

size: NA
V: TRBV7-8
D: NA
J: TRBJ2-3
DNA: TGTGCCAGCAGCCCCCCCGTCCCCACAGATACGCAGTATTTT
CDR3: CASSPPVPTDTQYF

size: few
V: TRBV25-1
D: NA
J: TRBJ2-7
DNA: TGTGCCAGCAGTGACAGGTCCTACGAGCAGTACTTC
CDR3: CASSDRSYEQYF

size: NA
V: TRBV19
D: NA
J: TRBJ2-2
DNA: TGTGCCAGTAGTATAGTTCCAGGGCCGAGCACCGGGGAGCTGTTTTTT
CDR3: CASSIVPGPSTGELFF

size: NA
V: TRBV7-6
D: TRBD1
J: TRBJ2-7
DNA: TGTGCCAGCAGCTTGGGACAGGGAAGCCCCTACGAGCAGTACTTC
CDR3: CASSLGQGSPYEQYF

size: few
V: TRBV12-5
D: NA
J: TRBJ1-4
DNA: TGTGCTAGTGCTGAAATTTCGGGGGTTAAGGAAAAACTGTTTTTT
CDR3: CASAEISGVKEKLFF

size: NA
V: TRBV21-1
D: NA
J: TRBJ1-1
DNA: TGTGCCAGCAGCAAAGAGTCAGGCTTGAACACTGAAGCTTTCTTT
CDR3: CASSKESGLNTEAFF

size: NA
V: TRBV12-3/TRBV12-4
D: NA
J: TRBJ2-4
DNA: TGTGCCAGCAGCTCGGGGAGTGGGGGAAACATTCAGTACTTC
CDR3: CASSSGSGGNIQYF

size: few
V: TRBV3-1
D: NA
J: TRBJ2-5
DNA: TGTGCCAGCAGTCGCGGGGCCCAAGAGGCCCAGTACTTC
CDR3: CASSRGAQEAQYF

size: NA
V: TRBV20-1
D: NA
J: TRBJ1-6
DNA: TGCAGTGCTAGAGATCCAGTCTATAATTCACCCCTCCACTTT
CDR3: CSARDPVYNSPLHF

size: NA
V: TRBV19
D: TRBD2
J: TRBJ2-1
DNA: TGTGCCAGTAGACTAGCGGGAGGAGTAAATGAGCAGTTCTTC
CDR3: CASRLAGGVNEQFF

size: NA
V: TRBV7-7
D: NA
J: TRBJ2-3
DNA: TGTGCCAGCAGCCCCGGCCGGAACCCCACAGATACGCAGTATTTT
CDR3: CASSPGRNPTDTQYF

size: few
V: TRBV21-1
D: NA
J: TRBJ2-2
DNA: TGTGCCAGCAGCCCCAACGGGTCCAGCACCGGGGAGCTGTTTTTT
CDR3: CASSPNGSSTGELFF

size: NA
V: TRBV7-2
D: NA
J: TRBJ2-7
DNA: TGTGCCAGCGCCACCAGGCCTCAAGGGGGCGAGCAGTACTTC
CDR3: CASATRPQGGEQYF

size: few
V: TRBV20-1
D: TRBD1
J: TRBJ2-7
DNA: TGCAGCCCTTGGGCAGGGGGAGACTACGAGCAGTACTTC
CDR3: CSPWAGGDYEQYF

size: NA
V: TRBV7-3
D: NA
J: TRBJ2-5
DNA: TGTGCCAGCAGCTTAGTTCGACCGAAAGAGACCCAGTACTTC
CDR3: CASSLVRPKETQYF

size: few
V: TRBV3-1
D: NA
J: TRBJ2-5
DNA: TGTGCCAGCAGCCACCGAGAGACCCAGTACTTC
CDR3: CASSHRETQYF

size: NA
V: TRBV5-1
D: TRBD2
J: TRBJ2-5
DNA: TGCGCCGGCAGCCTTCAGCGGGGCCAAGAGACCCAGTACTTC
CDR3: CAGSLQRGQETQYF

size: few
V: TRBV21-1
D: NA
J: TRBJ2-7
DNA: TGTGCCAGCATCCCGGGATTATACGAGCAGTACTTC
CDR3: CASIPGLYEQYF

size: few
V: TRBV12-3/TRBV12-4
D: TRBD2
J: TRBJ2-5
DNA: TGTGCCAGCAGGGAAGCGGGGGCCTGGGAGACCCAGTACTTC
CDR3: CASREAGAWETQYF

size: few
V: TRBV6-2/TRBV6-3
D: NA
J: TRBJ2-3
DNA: TGTGCCAGCAGTCGAAGGGACACAGATACGCAGTATTTT
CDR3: CASSRRDTDTQYF

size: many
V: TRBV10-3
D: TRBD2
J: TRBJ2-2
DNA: TGTGCCATCAGTGAGCCTAGCGGGAGGGCCACCACCGGGGAGCTGTTTTTT
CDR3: CAISEPSGRATTGELFF

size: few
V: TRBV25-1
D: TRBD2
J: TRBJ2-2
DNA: TGTGCCAGCAGCAGACTAGCGGCGAACACCGGGGAGCTGTTTTTT
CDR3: CASSRLAANTGELFF

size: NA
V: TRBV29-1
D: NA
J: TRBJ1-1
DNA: TGCAGCGCTACGGGGGCAGGGATCATGAACACTGAAGCTTTCTTT
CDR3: CSATGAGIMNTEAFF

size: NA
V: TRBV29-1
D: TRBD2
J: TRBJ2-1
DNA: TGCAGCGTTTTGCGGGGGGTTGCTAATGAGCAGTTCTTC
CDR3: CSVLRGVANEQFF

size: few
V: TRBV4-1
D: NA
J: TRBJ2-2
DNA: TGCGCCAGCAGCCCTAAGGACAGAAGGAACACCGGGGAGCTGTTTTTT
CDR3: CASSPKDRRNTGELFF

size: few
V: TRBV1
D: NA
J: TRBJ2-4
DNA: TGCACCAGCAGCCACCCCAGGGGGTTGGCCAAAAACATTCAGTACTTC
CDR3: CTSSHPRGLAKNIQYF

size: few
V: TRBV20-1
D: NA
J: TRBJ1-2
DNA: TGCAGTGCTAAACAGGAGACCATCTATGGCTACACCTTC
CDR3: CSAKQETIYGYTF

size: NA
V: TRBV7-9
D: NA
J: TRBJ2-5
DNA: TGTGCCAGCAGCTTAGTGGGGTTCGCGGAGACCCAGTACTTC
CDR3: CASSLVGFAETQYF

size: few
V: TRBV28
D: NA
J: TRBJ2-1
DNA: TGTGCCAGCATCCAGGGGCGCTACAATGAGCAGTTCTTC
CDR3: CASIQGRYNEQFF

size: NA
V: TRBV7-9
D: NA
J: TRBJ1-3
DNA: TGTGCCAGCAGCTCCGAGGGGGGGCTAGGTGGAAACACCATATATTTT
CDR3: CASSSEGGLGGNTIYF

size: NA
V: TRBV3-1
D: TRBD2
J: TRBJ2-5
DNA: TGTGCCAGCAGCCAAGATCCCCCCACGGGAGCGGGGGGGGAAGAGACCCAGTACTTC
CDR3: CASSQDPPTGAGGEETQYF

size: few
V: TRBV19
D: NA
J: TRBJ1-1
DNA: TGTGCCAGTACCATCCGGGGGCGCACTGAAGCTTTCTTT
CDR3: CASTIRGRTEAFF

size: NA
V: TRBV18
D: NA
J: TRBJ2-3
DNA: TGTGCCAGCTCACCACCGACGGGGCCCCCTGGAGATACGCAGTATTTT
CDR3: CASSPPTGPPGDTQYF

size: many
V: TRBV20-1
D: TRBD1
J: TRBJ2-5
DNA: TGCAGTGCTAGAGCAGACAGGGCAACGGAGACCCAGTACTTC
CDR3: CSARADRATETQYF

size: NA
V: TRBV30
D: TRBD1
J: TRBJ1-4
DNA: TGTGCCGGGGACAGGGGAAATGAAAAACTGTTTTTT
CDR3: CAGDRGNEKLFF

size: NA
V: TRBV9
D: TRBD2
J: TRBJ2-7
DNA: TGTGCCAGCAGCCCCGCTAGCGGGGGTCCCTACGAGCAGTACTTC
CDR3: CASSPASGGPYEQYF

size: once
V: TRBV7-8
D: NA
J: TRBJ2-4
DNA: TGTGCCAGCGGCTTATCAGGGTGGGGCATTCAGTACTTC
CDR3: CASGLSGWGIQYF

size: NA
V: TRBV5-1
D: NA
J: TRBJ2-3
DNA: TGCGCCAGCAGCTTGGCCGATCTCCCCCGCACAGATACGCAGTATTTT
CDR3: CASSLADLPRTDTQYF

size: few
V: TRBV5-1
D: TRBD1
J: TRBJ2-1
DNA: TGCGCCAGCAGCTTGCGCGGACAGGGGGCTGATGAGCAGTTCTTC
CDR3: CASSLRGQGADEQFF

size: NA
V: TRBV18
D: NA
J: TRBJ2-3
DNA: TGCGCCAGCTCACCAGTAAACGGGGGCCCAGATACGCAGTATTTT
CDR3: CASSPVNGGPDTQYF

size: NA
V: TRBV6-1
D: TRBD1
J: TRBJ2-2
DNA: TGTGCCAGCAGAGAGCCCGGGACAGGGAACACCGGGGAGCTGTTTTTT
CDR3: CASREPGTGNTGELFF